This T cell receptor beta chain was sequenced for a study of graft-versus-host responses after intestinal transplantation. Whole-study results and caveats: Elevated graft-versus-host to host-versus-graft clonal ratios in allografts were recorded for patients with graft-donor T cell macrochimerism.

TCRdb keeps only in-frame clones here, not all; method: immunoSEQ multiplex PCR. The profile shows about 21,000 clones, 40% to 50% of them singletons. Labeling with CFSE marked 200,000 responder cells, which were plated with 200,000 irradiated, violet-dye-labeled stimulator cells. Responder CD3+CD4+ and CD3+CD8+ cells that were proliferating and CFSE-low were sorted after the reaction. Between the trimmed V and J ends, which lost 1 base and 5 bases, there was a span of 10 bases. The CDR3 is made up of 14 amino acids. From germline, CDR1 is SGHNT and CDR2 YYREEE (reference sequence). The rearrangement uses TRBV5-4 and TRBJ2-1; no clear D. The sequence was collected from a human patient who received an intestinal transplant. The sample in question was alloreactive CD8+ T cells from a mixed lymphocyte reaction culture, obtained before intestinal transplant. Subset of the sample: CFSE-low proliferating T cells sorted from approximately six-day pre-transplant mixed lymphocyte reaction (GvH or HvG direction). The CDR3 is CASSLMKANNEQFF. The CDR3 nucleotides are TGTGCCAGCAGCTTGATGAAGGCGAACAATGAGCAGTTCTTC.